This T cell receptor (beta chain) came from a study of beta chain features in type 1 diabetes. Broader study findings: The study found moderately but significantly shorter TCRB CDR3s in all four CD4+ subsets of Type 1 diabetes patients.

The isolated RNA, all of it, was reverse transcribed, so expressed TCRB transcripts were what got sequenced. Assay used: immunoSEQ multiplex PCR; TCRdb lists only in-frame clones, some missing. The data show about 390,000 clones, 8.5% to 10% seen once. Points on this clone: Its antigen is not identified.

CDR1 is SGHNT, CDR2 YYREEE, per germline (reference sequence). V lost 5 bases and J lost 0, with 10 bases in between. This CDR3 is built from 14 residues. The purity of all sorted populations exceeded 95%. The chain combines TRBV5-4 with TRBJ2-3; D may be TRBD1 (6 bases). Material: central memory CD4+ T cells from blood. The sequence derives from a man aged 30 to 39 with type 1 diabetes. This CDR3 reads CASRPDRSTDTQYF. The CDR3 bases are TGTGCCAGCAGACCCGACAGGAGCACAGATACGCAGTATTTT.